One and the same sample provided the 9 T cell receptor beta chains below, sequenced in a study of shared clonotypes between healthy human individuals. Positively selected for CCR7, the CD45RO-negative cells used as naive CD8 cells excluded terminally differentiated effector memory CD45RA+ cells. Clones were read by immunoSEQ multiplex PCR, and TCRdb kept only the in-frame ones, dropping some. This table holds millions of clones, roughly 91% found once. The sample was naive CD8+ T cells from PBMCs. The source is a man aged 18 to 29 in good health. Some clones in this sample may be carry-over from other donors' samples.

Here the CDR3 reads CASSDQVGGPPRYF. The CDR3 region has the DNA TGTGCCAGCAGTGATCAAGTGGGAGGGCCCCCTCGGTACTTC. V usage is TRBV25-1 and J usage is TRBJ2-5, with 7 bases fitting TRBD2. The CDR3 is 14 residues long. Trimming took 3 bases from V and 13 from J; bases not matched to a gene: 14. CDR1 is MGHDK and CDR2 is SYGVNS in the germline V gene.

This clone was detected only a few times. At the DNA level, this CDR3 is encoded by other sequences in the same sample as well. This chain links TRBV19 with TRBJ1-1; D unresolved. Trimming shortened V by 1 base and J by 5 bases, and 5 bases separated the two germline ends. Germline loops: CDR1 LNHDA, CDR2 SQIVND (reference sequence). The CDR3 is made up of 12 amino acids. In nucleotides, the CDR3 is TGTGCCAGTAGTATAGCGGGGACTGAAGCTTTCTTT. It translates to CASSIAGTEAFF. The full variable domain, rest sourced from reference TRBV19 and TRBJ1-1, is DGGITQSPKYLFRKEGQNVTLSCEQNLNHDAMYWYRQDPGQGLRLIYYSQIVNDFQKGDIAEGYSVSREKKESFPLTVTSAQKNPTAFYLCASSIAGTEAFFGQGTRLTVV.

The J gene is TRBJ2-7, the V gene TRBV10-3; a weak D match, TRBD2 (6 bases). The length of the CDR3 is 14 residues. Germline CDR1 reads ENHRY; CDR2 reads SYGVKD. V lost 7 bases and J lost 1, with 14 bases in between. The CDR3: CAINPGLLSYEQYF. The CDR3 DNA follows: TGTGCCATCAATCCGGGACTCCTATCCTACGAGCAGTACTTC.

V is TRBV6-5 and J is TRBJ2-7; 9 bases map to TRBD2. Germline CDR1 MNHEY, CDR2 SVGAGI. V lost 0 bases and J lost 2; bases outside the gene matches: 5. The CDR3 has 16 residues. The DNA of the CDR3 is TGTGCCAGCAGTTACTCAGCTAGCGGGGTAACCTACGAGCAGTACTTC. Translating it yields CASSYSASGVTYEQYF.

This sequence joins TRBV20-1 and TRBJ2-5; D gene unclear. The CDR3 is 11 residues long. Trimming took off 3 bases at V and 5 bases at J, with 7 bases between the two ends. The germline CDR1 and CDR2 sequences are DFQATT and SNEGSKA (reference sequence). CDR3: CSARGRETQYF. The CDR3 DNA is TGCAGTGCTAGGGGTCGGGAGACCCAGTACTTC.

V usage is TRBV5-1 and J usage is TRBJ2-1; D is undetermined. Trimming cost V 5 bases and J 7 bases, with 22 bases left between them. This CDR3 has 16 residues. CDR1 and CDR2 (germline): SGHRS, YFSETQ. The CDR3 nucleotides are TGCGCCAGCAGGCCCACCGAGGTGGGGATAAAAAATGAGCAGTTCTTC. Amino acids: CASRPTEVGIKNEQFF.

The chain combines TRBV5-6 with TRBJ1-5; 7 bases fit TRBD1. The CDR3 spans 14 residues. V lost 3 bases to trimming and J lost 7 bases; unmatched junction nucleotides: 7. Germline CDR1 reads SGHDT; CDR2 reads YYEEEE. CDR3 residues: CASSSGQWRQPQHF. The CDR3 region has the DNA TGTGCCAGCAGCTCGGGACAGTGGAGACAGCCCCAGCATTTT.

This clone was observed once. The chain links TRBV28 to TRBJ2-7; D is unclear. This CDR3 has 12 residues. The V and J ends lost 5 bases and 7 bases respectively, with 12 bases between them. Germline V CDR1 and CDR2: MDHEN, SYDVKM. This CDR3 is CASSLATLEQYF. The DNA for the CDR3 is TGTGCCAGCAGTCTCGCTACCCTTGAGCAGTACTTC.

The V gene is TRBV2, the J gene TRBJ1-1; D possibly corresponds to TRBD1 (5 bases). CDR1 and CDR2 from the germline V gene are SNHLY and FYNNEI. Trimming stripped 0 bases from V and 0 bases from J, with 11 bases between. The CDR3 sequence is 16 residues long. CDR3 nucleotide sequence: TGTGCCAGCAGTGAAGCGCGTGTCAGGGTGAACACTGAAGCTTTCTTT. Encoded protein: CASSEARVRVNTEAFF.